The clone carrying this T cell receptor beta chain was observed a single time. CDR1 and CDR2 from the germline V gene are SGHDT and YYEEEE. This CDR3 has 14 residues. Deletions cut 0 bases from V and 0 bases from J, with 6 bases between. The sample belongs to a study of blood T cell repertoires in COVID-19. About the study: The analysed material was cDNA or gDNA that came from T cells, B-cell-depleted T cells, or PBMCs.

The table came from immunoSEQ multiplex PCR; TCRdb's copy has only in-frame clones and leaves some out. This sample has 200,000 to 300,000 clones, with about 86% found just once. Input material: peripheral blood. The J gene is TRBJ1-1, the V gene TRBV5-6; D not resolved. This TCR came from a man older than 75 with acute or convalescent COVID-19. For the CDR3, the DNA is TGTGCCAGCAGCTTGGATCCGGTGAACACTGAAGCTTTCTTT. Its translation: CASSLDPVNTEAFF.